What follows are 3 T cell receptor beta chains derived from one specimen sequenced in a study of T cells after yellow fever vaccination. TCRdb re-called the 5' RACE reads through MiXCR, storing one row per CDR3 protein. The sample includes about 580,000 distinct CDR3 sequences, about a sixth of them seen just once. Here the sequenced sample was PBMCs, taken less than 6 days after the first yellow fever vaccination. All receptors derive from a man aged 18 to 29 who received the YFV17D yellow fever vaccine.

To note about this clonotype: One end of the junction is discordant with germline, which a read error may explain. The CDR3 here is CASSLAVGLGTGTQYF. In nucleotides, the CDR3 is TGCGCCAGCAGCTTGGCCGTGGGACTTGGCACAGGTACGCAGTATTTT. The chain employs TRBV5-1 and TRBJ2-3; possible D gene TRBD2, 6 bases. The germline V gene has CDR1 SGHRS and CDR2 YFSETQ. The CDR3 length is 16 residues.

This clonotype was recorded a few times. The V and J genes are TRBV11-2 and TRBJ2-3; D is ambiguous. Germline-derived CDR1 and CDR2 are SGHAT and FQNNGV. This CDR3 comprises 13 residues. V was cut by 1 base and J by 6 bases, with 8 bases left in between. The CDR3 DNA is TGTGCCAGCAGCTTAGGACCGTTGGATACGCAGTATTTT. Translation: CASSLGPLDTQYF.

J is TRBJ2-3 and V is TRBV9; D perhaps matches TRBD2 (5 bases). Germline V CDR1 and CDR2: SGDLS, YYNGEE. The V end lost 4 bases, the J end lost 0 bases, and 18 bases lay between the germline ends. The length of the CDR3 is 17 residues. CDR3 bases: TGTGCCAGCAGCCCTTATGTTAGCGCGACTAGCACAGATACGCAGTATTTT. It translates to CASSPYVSATSTDTQYF.